Listed below are T cell receptor beta chains from one sample, sequenced in a study of identical twins. TCRdb re-called the 5' RACE reads with MiXCR, one entry per CDR3 protein. In the table there are around 240,000 distinct CDR3 sequences, 5.5% to 7% of which are singletons. The same sample was also studied in work on yellow fever vaccine responses in identical twins.

What was sequenced was memory (CD45RO+) T cells sorted from blood. All receptors derive from a woman younger than 35 in good health. The CDR3 runs from the conserved cysteine through the conserved F or W. D genes are given only for firm matches. Size values are once, few and many counts, or a class for expanded clones, and some rows have none.

v_gene	abundance	j_gene	d_gene	CDR3aa	CDR3nt
TRBV20-1	.	TRBJ2-2	.	CSARAGASNTGELFF	TGCAGTGCTAGAGCAGGGGCTTCGAACACCGGGGAGCTGTTTTTT
TRBV11-2	few	TRBJ2-1	TRBD2	CASSPTSGGVHEQFF	TGTGCCAGCAGCCCAACTAGCGGGGGGGTTCATGAGCAGTTCTTC
TRBV10-3	many	TRBJ2-3	.	CAISESIGTTDTQYF	TGTGCCATCAGTGAGTCAATAGGTACTACAGATACGCAGTATTTT
TRBV27	few	TRBJ2-3	TRBD2	CASSPPGLAVTDTQYF	TGTGCCAGCAGTCCCCCCGGACTAGCGGTCACAGATACGCAGTATTTT
TRBV15	many	TRBJ2-6	.	CATSRDNQGSFSGANVLTF	TGTGCCACCAGCAGAGATAACCAGGGCTCCTTTTCTGGGGCCAACGTCCTGACTTTC
TRBV5-1	many	TRBJ1-4	.	CASSLGGPREKLFF	TGCGCCAGCAGCTTGGGAGGACCCAGGGAAAAACTGTTTTTT
TRBV7-9	.	TRBJ2-5	.	CASNAVVGGETQYF	TGTGCCAGCAACGCCGTCGTGGGGGGTGAGACCCAGTACTTC
TRBV7-6	few	TRBJ1-2	.	CASTEQTGSYGYTF	TGTGCCAGCACCGAACAGACAGGAAGCTATGGCTACACCTTC
TRBV7-8	.	TRBJ2-5	.	CASSSEGGETQYF	TGTGCCAGCAGCTCGGAGGGAGGAGAGACCCAGTACTTC
TRBV10-3	few	TRBJ2-1	.	CAISESGRTFNEQFF	TGTGCCATCAGTGAGTCCGGGCGGACCTTCAATGAGCAGTTCTTC
TRBV20-1	.	TRBJ2-5	.	CSARDPGLVETQYF	TGCAGTGCTAGAGATCCCGGCCTAGTTGAGACCCAGTACTTC
TRBV6-1	few	TRBJ2-2	TRBD1	CASSARQGRDTGELFF	TGTGCCAGCAGCGCGAGACAGGGAAGAGACACCGGGGAGCTGTTTTTT